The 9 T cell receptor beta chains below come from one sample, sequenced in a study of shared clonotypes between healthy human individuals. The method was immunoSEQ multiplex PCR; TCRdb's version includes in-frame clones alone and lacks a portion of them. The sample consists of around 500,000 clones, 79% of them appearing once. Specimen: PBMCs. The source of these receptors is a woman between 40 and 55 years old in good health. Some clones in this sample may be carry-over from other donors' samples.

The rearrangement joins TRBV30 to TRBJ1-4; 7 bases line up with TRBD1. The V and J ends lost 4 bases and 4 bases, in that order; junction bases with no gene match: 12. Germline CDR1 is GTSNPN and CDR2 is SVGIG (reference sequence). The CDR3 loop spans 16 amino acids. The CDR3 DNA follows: TGTGCCTGGACCTCACCCCGGACAGGACATAATGAAAAACTGTTTTTT. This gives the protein CAWTSPRTGHNEKLFF.

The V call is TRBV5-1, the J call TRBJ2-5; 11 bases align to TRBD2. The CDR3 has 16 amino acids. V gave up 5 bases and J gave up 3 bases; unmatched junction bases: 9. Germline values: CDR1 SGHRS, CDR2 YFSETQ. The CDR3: CASRSPIAGGKETQYF. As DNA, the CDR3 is TGCGCCAGCAGGTCTCCCATAGCGGGAGGGAAAGAGACCCAGTACTTC.

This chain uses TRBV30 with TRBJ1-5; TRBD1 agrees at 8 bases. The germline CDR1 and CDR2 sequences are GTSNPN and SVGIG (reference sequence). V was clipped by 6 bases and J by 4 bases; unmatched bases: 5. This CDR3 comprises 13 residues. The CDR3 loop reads CACFRGRNQPQHF. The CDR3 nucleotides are TGTGCCTGCTTCAGGGGGCGGAATCAGCCCCAGCATTTT.

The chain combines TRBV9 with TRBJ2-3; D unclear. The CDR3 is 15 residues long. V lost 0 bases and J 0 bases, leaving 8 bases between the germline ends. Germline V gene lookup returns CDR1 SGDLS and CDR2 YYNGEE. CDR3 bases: TGTGCCAGCAGCGTAGGTACATTTAGCACAGATACGCAGTATTTT. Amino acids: CASSVGTFSTDTQYF. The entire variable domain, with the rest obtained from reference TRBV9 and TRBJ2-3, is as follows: DSGVTQTPKHLITATGQRVTLRCSPRSGDLSVYWYQQSLDQGLQFLIQYYNGEERAKGNILERFSAQQFPDLHSELNLSSLELGDSALYFCASSVGTFSTDTQYFGPGTRLTVL.

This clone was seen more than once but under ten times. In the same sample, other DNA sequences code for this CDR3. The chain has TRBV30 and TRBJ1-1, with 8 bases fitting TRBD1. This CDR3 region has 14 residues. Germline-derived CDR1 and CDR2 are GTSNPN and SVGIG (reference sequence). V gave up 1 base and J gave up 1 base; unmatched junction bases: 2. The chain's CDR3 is CAWSGRGRNTEAFF. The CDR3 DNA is TGTGCCTGGAGTGGCAGGGGGCGGAACACTGAAGCTTTCTTT.

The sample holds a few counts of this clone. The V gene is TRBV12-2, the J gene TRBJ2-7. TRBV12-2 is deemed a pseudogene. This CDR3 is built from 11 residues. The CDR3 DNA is TGTGCAAGTCGCTTAGGGGGGGCTCGGTACTTC. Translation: CASRLGGARYF.

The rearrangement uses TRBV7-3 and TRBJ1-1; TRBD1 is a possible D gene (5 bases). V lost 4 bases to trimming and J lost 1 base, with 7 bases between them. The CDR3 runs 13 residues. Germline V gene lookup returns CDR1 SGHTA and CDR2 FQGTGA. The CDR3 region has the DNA TGTGCCAGCAGCTACGACAGGAACACTGAAGCTTTCTTT. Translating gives CASSYDRNTEAFF.

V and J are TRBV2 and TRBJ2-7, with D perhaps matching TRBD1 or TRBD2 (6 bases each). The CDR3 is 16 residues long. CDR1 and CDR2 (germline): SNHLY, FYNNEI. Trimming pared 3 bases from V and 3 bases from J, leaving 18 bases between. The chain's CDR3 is CASSEGGQGGYYEQYF. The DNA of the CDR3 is TGTGCCAGCAGTGAGGGGGGACAAGGAGGATACTACGAGCAGTACTTC.

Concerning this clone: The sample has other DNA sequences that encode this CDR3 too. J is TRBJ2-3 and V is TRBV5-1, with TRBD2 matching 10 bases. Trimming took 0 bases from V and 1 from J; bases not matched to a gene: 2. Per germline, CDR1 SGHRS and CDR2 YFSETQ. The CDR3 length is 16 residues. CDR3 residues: CASSLGTSGGTDTQYF. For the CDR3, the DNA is TGCGCCAGCAGCTTGGGGACTAGCGGAGGCACAGATACGCAGTATTTT.